A single sample gave rise to the 8 T cell receptor beta chains below, sequenced in a study of blood T cell repertoires in COVID-19. Some clones are missing from TCRdb's copy, which holds only in-frame ones; the method was immunoSEQ multiplex PCR. The sample carries 140,000 to 150,000 clones, roughly 86% recorded once. Material: peripheral blood. These receptors were taken from a human donor in a cohort sampled during active COVID-19.

The rearrangement joins TRBV30 to TRBJ1-1; 7 positions agree with TRBD1. V shed 3 bases, J shed 2 bases, and the junction held 6 bases outside the gene matches. The germline CDR1 and CDR2 sequences are GTSNPN and SVGIG (reference sequence). This CDR3 spans 14 amino acids. DNA for the CDR3: TGTGCCTGGAGGGCTACAGGGGTAAACACTGAAGCTTTCTTT. Protein sequence: CAWRATGVNTEAFF.

The gene calls are TRBV7-2 and TRBJ1-5; D is perhaps TRBD1 (6 bases). V lost 5 bases to trimming and J lost 7 bases, with 15 bases between them. This CDR3 region has 14 residues. Germline V lookup: CDR1 SGHTA, CDR2 FQGNSA. DNA for the CDR3: TGTGCCAGCAGCATACGGACAGACGGACAGCCCCAGCATTTT. It codes for CASSIRTDGQPQHF.

This sequence joins TRBV19 and TRBJ1-1; unclear D gene. CDR1 and CDR2 from the germline V gene are LNHDA and SQIVND (reference sequence). Trimming shortened V by 4 bases and J by 1 base, and 7 bases separated the two germline ends. The CDR3 totals 13 residues. The CDR3 protein is CASSTSGNTEAFF. The DNA for the CDR3 is TGTGCCAGTAGTACTTCAGGGAACACTGAAGCTTTCTTT.

This chain joins TRBV28 and TRBJ2-1; TRBD2 matches at 10 bases. The germline gives CDR1 MDHEN, CDR2 SYDVKM. V gave up 8 bases and J gave up 7 bases; unmatched junction bases: 11. This CDR3 is 15 amino acids long. The CDR3 DNA follows: TGTGCCAGCTCCCCGGCTAGCGGGAGCGTAAATGAGCAGTTCTTC. It is translated as CASSPASGSVNEQFF.

The V and J genes are TRBV19 and TRBJ1-5, with D possibly matching TRBD1 (6 bases). Germline V gene data show CDR1 as LNHDA and CDR2 as SQIVND (reference sequence). The CDR3 length is 15 residues. The V and J ends lost 5 bases and 0 bases respectively, with 11 bases between them. The CDR3 protein is CASSRGAYSNQPQHF. CDR3 sequence (DNA): TGTGCCAGTAGTCGGGGGGCTTATAGCAATCAGCCCCAGCATTTT.

This clone was counted a few times. The rearrangement joins TRBV6-1 to TRBJ2-5; perhaps TRBD2 as D (5 bases). Germline CDR1 reads MNHNS; CDR2 reads SASEGT. V was pared by 3 bases and J by 5 bases, with 19 bases between. The CDR3 extends over 16 amino acids. CDR3 sequence reads: CASSDTLDPMVETQYF. CDR3 DNA sequence: TGTGCCAGCAGTGACACACTAGACCCAATGGTTGAGACCCAGTACTTC.

The V call is TRBV28, the J call TRBJ1-2; TRBD1 agrees at 7 bases. The CDR3 is made up of 10 amino acids. Germline V gene sequence: CDR1 MDHEN, CDR2 SYDVKM. V was clipped by 9 bases and J by 8 bases; unmatched bases: 3. The CDR3 DNA reads TGTGCCAGTCGACAGGGCGGCTACACCTTC. Encoded protein: CASRQGGYTF.

The chain has TRBV19 and TRBJ2-1; 11 bases map to TRBD2. V shed 4 bases, J shed 9 bases, and the junction held 8 bases outside the gene matches. The CDR3 sequence is 15 residues long. From germline, CDR1 is LNHDA and CDR2 SQIVND (reference sequence). The DNA of the CDR3 is TGTGCCAGTAGTACCCAACTAGCGGGAGTAGGTGAGCAGTTCTTC. It is translated as CASSTQLAGVGEQFF. The full variable domain, rest sourced from reference TRBV19 and TRBJ2-1, is DGGITQSPKYLFRKEGQNVTLSCEQNLNHDAMYWYRQDPGQGLRLIYYSQIVNDFQKGDIAEGYSVSREKKESFPLTVTSAQKNPTAFYLCASSTQLAGVGEQFFGPGTRLTVL.